This T cell receptor (beta chain) was captured by sequencing in a study of OX40 agonist ivuxolimab in advanced cancers. Trimming at V came to 4 bases and at J to 2 bases, leaving 12 bases not matched to a gene. CDR3 size: 16 residues. Germline V gene data show CDR1 as SGHRS and CDR2 as YFSETQ. Method: immunoSEQ multiplex PCR; TCRdb's copy keeps in-frame clones and lacks some. The sample has about 82,000 clones; roughly 90% are singletons. This clonotype originated in an adult with an advanced solid tumor such as melanoma, head and neck, liver or kidney cancer. Here the sequenced sample was CD4+ or CD8+ T cells sorted from blood, taken in a trial of the OX40 agonist ivuxolimab. J is TRBJ2-7 and V is TRBV5-1, with TRBD2 matching 7 bases. CDR3 protein: CASSPITSAPTYEQYF. CDR3 bases: TGCGCCAGCAGCCCGATCACTAGCGCGCCGACCTACGAGCAGTACTTC.